This TCR beta chain was documented in a study of identical twins. A universal primer site was added by template switching, and unique molecular identifiers were carried by the cDNA. TCRdb recomputed calls from the 5' RACE reads with MiXCR, one row per CDR3 protein. The profile shows some 660,000 distinct CDR3 sequences, around 8.3% of them singletons. Study outcomes and limitations: The authors drew conclusions from cross-sectional statistical analysis rather than following the same donors.

This CDR3 contains 16 residues. Points on this clonotype: Its specificity is not known.

The data also belong to a second study, concerning yellow fever vaccine responses in identical twins.

The genes are TRBV21-1 and TRBJ2-1; the table's D call, TRBD1, was not checked against the DNA. TRBV21-1 is assigned pseudogene status. Sequenced: PBMCs. This sequence originates from a woman in her late teens or twenties in good health. CDR3 in DNA: TGTGCCAGCAGGGGGCGAGGGGGAAACCCCTACAATGAGCAGTTCTTC. It is translated as CASRGRGGNPYNEQFF.